The clone carrying this TCR beta chain was observed a single time. New diagnoses, under 2 months' duration, and ages 18 to 65 characterized the hyperthyroidism patients. This CDR3 has 14 residues. The germline V gene has CDR1 WNHNN and CDR2 SYGVQD (reference sequence). Between the trimmed V and J ends, which lost 6 bases and 3 bases, there was a span of 14 bases. Amplifying from RNA transcripts, the study obtained TCR beta CDR3 regions. First-round RT-PCR with HTBI primers preceded a second-round multiplex PCR. In TCRdb, the multiplex PCR reads were re-called with MiXCR into one record per CDR3 protein. The table records around 1,200,000 distinct CDR3 sequences, roughly 35% of them present only once. These data originate in a study of Graves' ophthalmopathy and Graves' hyperthyroidism.

This TCR was recovered from an adult man with Graves' hyperthyroidism. The chain combines TRBV10-1 with TRBJ2-5, with D possibly matching TRBD2 (6 bases). The sequenced material came from peripheral blood or thyroid tissue (not recorded which). This CDR3 reads CASSARGLEETQYF. CDR3 nucleotides: TGCGCCAGCAGCGCCCGGGGACTTGAAGAGACCCAGTACTTC.